This T cell receptor (beta chain) emerged from a study of shared clonotypes between healthy human individuals. Background on the study: Per donor, CD8 memory used one plate, CD8 naive used two, CD4 memory used three and CD4 naive used three. Study-level results: Clonotypes that were shared across four donors made up about 5.1% of naive CD4 clonotypes. The study generally estimated greater richness for naive than memory subsets.

Using immunoSEQ multiplex PCR, the repertoire was profiled, and TCRdb retains in-frame clones only, with some absent. The repertoire holds about 550,000 clones, with 95% as singletons. The CDR3 has 14 residues. The ends were cut back, 1 base at V and 2 bases at J, with 9 bases in the middle. Germline-derived CDR1 and CDR2 are MGHRA and YSYEKL. Comment on this clone: The antigen is undetermined. The sample contains more than one DNA sequence encoding this CDR3.

Terminally differentiated effector memory CD45RA+ cells were left out of the naive CD8 fraction, which was CD45RO-negative and positively selected for CCR7. The healthy adult donors were HIV-negative and reported no recent acute infections or vaccinations. The rearrangement links TRBV4-1 to TRBJ2-7; D gene unclear. The sequence was collected from a young woman in good health. Material: naive CD8+ T cells sorted from blood. In DNA, the CDR3 is TGCGCCAGCAGCCAAGGGACGGCGACCTACGAGCAGTACTTC. This encodes CASSQGTATYEQYF.